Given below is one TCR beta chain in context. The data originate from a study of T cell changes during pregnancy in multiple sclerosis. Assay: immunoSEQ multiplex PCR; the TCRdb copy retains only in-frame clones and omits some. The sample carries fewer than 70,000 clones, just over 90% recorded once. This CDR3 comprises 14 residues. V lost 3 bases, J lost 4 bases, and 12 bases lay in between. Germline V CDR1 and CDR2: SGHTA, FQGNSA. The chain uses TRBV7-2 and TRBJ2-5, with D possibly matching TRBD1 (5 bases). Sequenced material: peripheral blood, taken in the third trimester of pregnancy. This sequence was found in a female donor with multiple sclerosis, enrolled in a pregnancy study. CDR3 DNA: TGTGCCAGCAGCTTGGCAGGGTCAAGAGAGACCCAGTACTTC. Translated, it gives CASSLAGSRETQYF. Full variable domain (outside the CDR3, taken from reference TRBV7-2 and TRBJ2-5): GAGVSQSPSNKVTEKGKDVELRCDPISGHTALYWYRQSLGQGLEFLIYFQGNSAPDKSGLPSDRFSAERTGGSVSTLTIQRTQQEDSAVYLCASSLAGSRETQYFGPGTRLLVL.